The sequence of this T cell receptor beta chain was determined in a study of cytomegalovirus exposure and HLA in healthy donors. Whole-study context: Across 300 to 400 genotyped donors, 65% to 90% landed in the Caucasian-associated ancestry cluster. Points from the study as a whole: Earlier findings revealed that most TCR beta V segments proved productive either about 87% or about 30% of the time. Altogether, more than 150 TCR beta chains were recorded as cytomegalovirus-associated. Trimming of TCR beta V- and J-genes showed a link, identified in a later analysis, to a missense DCLRE1C variant.

Note on this clone: Its matching antigen is unknown.

The PCR made use of 60 Vbeta and 13 Jbeta primers. Produced via immunoSEQ multiplex PCR; TCRdb's table is partial and in-frame only. The repertoire holds 130,000 to 150,000 clones, about 75% seen once, with roughly 4% in the top ten. The CDR3 contains 14 residues. Trimming took 0 bases from V and 11 from J, leaving 16 bases between them. Germline values: CDR1 SGHAT, CDR2 FQNNGV. Sequences were obtained from PBMCs. This TCR was recovered from a young man in good health and CMV-seronegative. The V gene is TRBV11-2, the J gene TRBJ1-1, with D unresolved. The CDR3 region is CASSLDSGLLGAFF. DNA for the CDR3: TGTGCCAGCAGCTTAGATTCCGGACTGCTTGGGGCTTTCTTT.